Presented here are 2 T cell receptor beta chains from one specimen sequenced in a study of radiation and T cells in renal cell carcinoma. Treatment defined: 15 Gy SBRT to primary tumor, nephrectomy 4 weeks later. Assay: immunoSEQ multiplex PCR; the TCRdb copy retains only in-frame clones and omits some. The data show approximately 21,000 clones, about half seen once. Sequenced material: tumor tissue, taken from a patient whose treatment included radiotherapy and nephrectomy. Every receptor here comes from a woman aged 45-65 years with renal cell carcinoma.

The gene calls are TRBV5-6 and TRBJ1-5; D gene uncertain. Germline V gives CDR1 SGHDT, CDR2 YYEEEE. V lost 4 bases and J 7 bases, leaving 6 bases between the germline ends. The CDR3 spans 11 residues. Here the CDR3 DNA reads TGTGCCAGCAGCAATCGCCAGCCCCAGCATTTT. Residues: CASSNRQPQHF.

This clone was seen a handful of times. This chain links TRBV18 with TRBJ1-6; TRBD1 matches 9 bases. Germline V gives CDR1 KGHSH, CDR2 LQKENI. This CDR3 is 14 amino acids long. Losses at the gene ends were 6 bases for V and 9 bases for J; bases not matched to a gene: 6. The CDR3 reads CASSQDRGGSPLHF. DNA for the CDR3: TGTGCCAGCTCGCAGGACAGGGGTGGTTCACCCCTCCACTTT.